This T cell receptor beta chain is drawn from a study of shared clonotypes between healthy human individuals. Using immunoSEQ multiplex PCR, the repertoire was profiled, and TCRdb retains in-frame clones only, with some absent. The profile covers 400,000 to 600,000 clones, with about 96% appearing a single time and about 0.064% taken by the ten largest. The junction had 10 bases not matched to a gene; V was cut back by 6 bases and J by 3 bases. The CDR3 length is 16 residues. The sample was naive CD4+ T cells sorted from blood. The sample's subset: CD45RA+ positively selected. This sequence was found in a woman under 40 in good health. The V gene is TRBV6-7, the J gene TRBJ1-1; TRBD1 matches 10 bases. TRBV6-7 is an open reading frame, and its role is uncertain. CDR3 DNA sequence: TGTGCCAGCAGCCTCGGGACAGGGGACGTGGACACTGAAGCTTTCTTT. It yields the protein CASSLGTGDVDTEAFF.